What follows are 24 T cell receptor beta chains derived from one specimen sequenced in a study of T cell clones after liver transplantation (dated by TCRdb to about 2019). Library creation used the immunoSEQ multiplex PCR assay. In TCRdb, the immuneACCESS table is reduced to in-frame sequences with V and J assigned. These tables do not hold every clone; where another copy was compared, an unresolved V gene accounts for under half, and the others remain unexplained. The sample records approximately 50,000 clones, about 69% of which are singletons. About a tenth of the sample belongs to the ten largest clones. Sequences were derived from CD4+ T cells from blood, sampled approximately 52 months after liver transplant. The source is a human patient who received a liver transplant. Some T cells may be donor cells from the graft after a transplant.

The chain couples TRBV11-2 to TRBJ2-7; 7 bases are a match to TRBD1. CDR1 is SGHAT and CDR2 is FQNNGV in the germline V gene. CDR3 length: 15 amino acids. Trimming at V came to 0 bases and at J to 1 base, leaving 3 bases not matched to a gene. The CDR3 bases are TGTGCCAGCAGCTTAGAGCACAGGGGTTCCTACGAGCAGTACTTC. Translating gives CASSLEHRGSYEQYF.

The V and J genes are TRBV15 and TRBJ1-4; no firm D call. This CDR3 is 14 amino acids long. Germline V lookup: CDR1 LNHNV, CDR2 YYDKDF (reference sequence). The V end lost 0 bases, the J end lost 8 bases, and 10 bases lay between the germline ends. In DNA form, the CDR3 reads TGTGCCACCAGCAGAGAACGGGTAACCGAAAAACTGTTTTTT. This codes for CATSRERVTEKLFF.

This clone came up a few times. CDR3 in amino acids: CASSRSRSGDTQYF. In DNA form, the CDR3 reads TGTGCCAGCTCCCGGTCCCGATCAGGAGATACGCAGTATTTT. V is TRBV18 and J is TRBJ2-3; D not certain. CDR1 KGHSH and CDR2 LQKENI come from the germline V gene. The V and J ends lost 6 bases and 5 bases respectively, with 15 bases between them. The CDR3 runs to 14 residues.

In this sample, this clone turned up a few times. V and J are TRBV7-9 and TRBJ1-1; 7 positions agree with TRBD1. From germline, CDR1 is SEHNR and CDR2 FQNEAQ (reference sequence). The CDR3 totals 14 residues. With 8 bases clipped from V and 1 base from J, the junction kept 7 bases outside the gene matches. The CDR3 nucleotides are TGTGCCAGCGTTATCGAGGGGGCGAACACTGAAGCTTTCTTT. Protein: CASVIEGANTEAFF.

The rearrangement joins TRBV11-2 to TRBJ1-1; 8 bases agree with TRBD1. Trimming cost V 0 bases and J 1 base; bases outside gene matches: 4. The CDR3 spans 16 residues. CDR1 is SGHAT and CDR2 is FQNNGV in the germline V gene. The DNA for the CDR3 is TGTGCCAGCAGCTTAGACTGGACAGGGTCGAACACTGAAGCTTTCTTT. Translating it yields CASSLDWTGSNTEAFF. Full variable domain (remainder filled in from reference TRBV11-2 and TRBJ1-1): EAGVAQSPRYKIIEKRQSVAFWCNPISGHATLYWYQQILGQGPKLLIQFQNNGVVDDSQLPKDRFSAERLKGVDSTLKIQPAKLEDSAVYLCASSLDWTGSNTEAFFGQGTRLTVV.

This sequence joins TRBV4-1 and TRBJ1-2; 10 bases align to TRBD1. V trimming: 4 bases; J trimming: 3 bases; junction bases outside the gene matches: 5. The CDR3 consists of 15 residues. Germline CDR1 is MGHRA and CDR2 is YSYEKL. The chain's CDR3 is CASSPRDRGDYGYTF. CDR3 bases: TGCGCCAGCAGCCCCCGGGACAGGGGTGACTATGGCTACACCTTC.

The V and J genes are TRBV7-8 and TRBJ2-1; TRBD2 is a possible D gene (6 bases). The CDR3 loop spans 15 amino acids. The germline V and J ends were trimmed by 5 bases and 8 bases, with 19 bases remaining between them. Germline CDR1 is SGHVS and CDR2 is FQNEAQ. In DNA form, the CDR3 reads TGTGCCAGCAGCCCCCAAGGGAGGAAGGGCGATGAGCAGTTCTTC. Protein product: CASSPQGRKGDEQFF.

The chain employs TRBV7-9 and TRBJ2-1; 13 nucleotides match TRBD2. CDR1 is SEHNR and CDR2 is FQNEAQ in the germline V gene (reference sequence). The CDR3 loop spans 15 amino acids. J lost 7 bases, V lost 4 bases, and 4 bases had no gene match. The CDR3 region is CASSSGLAGPNEQFF. DNA of the CDR3: TGTGCCAGCAGCTCGGGACTAGCGGGGCCAAATGAGCAGTTCTTC. Looking up the rest from reference TRBV7-9 and TRBJ2-1 gives the full variable domain: DTGVSQNPRHKITKRGQNVTFRCDPISEHNRLYWYRQTLGQGPEFLTYFQNEAQLEKSRLLSDRFSAERPKGSFSTLEIQRTEQGDSAMYLCASSSGLAGPNEQFFGPGTRLTVL.

The rearrangement links TRBV27 to TRBJ2-6; 9 positions match TRBD1. Germline V gene data show CDR1 as MNHEY and CDR2 as SMNVEV (reference sequence). The CDR3 loop spans 17 amino acids. J lost 0 bases, V lost 4 bases, and 4 bases had no gene match. The CDR3 here is CASSSGTGNSGANVLTF. CDR3 bases: TGTGCCAGCAGTTCCGGGACAGGGAACTCTGGGGCCAACGTCCTGACTTTC.

The chain couples TRBV7-3 to TRBJ1-1, with TRBD1 matching over 7 bases. V was clipped by 5 bases and J by 4 bases; unmatched bases: 10. CDR1 SGHTA and CDR2 FQGTGA come from the germline V gene. The CDR3 loop spans 15 amino acids. Here the CDR3 reads CASSPRQGPTTEAFF. The CDR3 DNA is TGTGCCAGCAGCCCCCGACAGGGACCGACCACTGAAGCTTTCTTT. Combining the CDR3 with reference TRBV7-3 and TRBJ1-1 gives the whole variable domain GAGVSQTPSNKVTEKGKYVELRCDPISGHTALYWYRQSLGQGPEFLIYFQGTGAADDSGLPNDRFFAVRPEGSVSTLKIQRTERGDSAVYLCASSPRQGPTTEAFFGQGTRLTVV.

This chain uses TRBV10-3 with TRBJ1-5; 7 bases are a match to TRBD1. The CDR3 is 15 amino acids. Germline-derived CDR1 and CDR2 are ENHRY and SYGVKD. J was trimmed by 0 bases and V by 6 bases; bases with no gene match: 5. CDR3 sequence reads: CAISPTGVSNQPQHF. The CDR3 coding sequence is TGTGCCATCAGCCCCACAGGGGTTAGCAATCAGCCCCAGCATTTT.

The V gene is TRBV6-1, the J gene TRBJ1-2; 7 bases map to TRBD1. CDR1 MNHNS and CDR2 SASEGT come from the germline V gene. CDR3 length equals 14 residues. Germline trimming cut 1 base from V and 5 bases from J; bases unmatched to any gene: 4. The CDR3 here is CASSEDRGFYGYTF. The CDR3 nucleotides are TGTGCCAGCAGTGAAGACAGGGGTTTTTATGGCTACACCTTC.

This clone was detected a few times. The V gene is TRBV6-5, the J gene TRBJ2-7; TRBD1 agrees at 9 bases. Germline V gene lookup returns CDR1 MNHEY and CDR2 SVGAGI. With 6 bases clipped from V and 4 bases from J, the junction kept 4 bases outside the gene matches. This CDR3 is built from 13 residues. CDR3 sequence: CASSGTGPYEQYF. In DNA, the CDR3 is TGTGCCAGCAGCGGGACAGGGCCTTACGAGCAGTACTTC.

The J gene is TRBJ1-1, the V gene TRBV19; D not certain. Trimming took off 7 bases at V and 1 base at J, with 13 bases between the two ends. Germline CDR1 is LNHDA and CDR2 is SQIVND (reference sequence). The CDR3 consists of 14 residues. The CDR3 nucleotides are TGTGCCAGTATCCCGACACGTCCGAACACTGAAGCTTTCTTT. Its protein is CASIPTRPNTEAFF.

The V and J genes are TRBV15 and TRBJ2-1, with TRBD1 as a possible D gene (6 bases). This CDR3 is built from 16 residues. Per germline, CDR1 LNHNV and CDR2 YYDKDF (reference sequence). Trimming shortened V by 1 base and J by 2 bases, and 12 bases separated the two germline ends. Written as DNA, the CDR3 is TGTGCCACCAGCAGAGGGGGGCACTCCGCCTACAATGAGCAGTTCTTC. As protein: CATSRGGHSAYNEQFF.

The V call is TRBV2, the J call TRBJ2-3; 8 bases fit TRBD1. V shed 6 bases, J shed 0 bases, and the junction held 2 bases outside the gene matches. This CDR3 has 14 residues. CDR1 is SNHLY and CDR2 is FYNNEI in the germline V gene. The CDR3, as DNA: TGTGCCAGCAGGGACAGGGCAAGCACAGATACGCAGTATTTT. This encodes CASRDRASTDTQYF.

This chain links TRBV11-1 with TRBJ2-7; possible D gene TRBD2, 5 bases. The V gene's germline CDR1 is SGHAT and CDR2 FQDESV (reference sequence). Trimming removed 10 bases at V and 2 bases at J, with 18 bases between. This CDR3 spans 14 amino acids. The DNA of the CDR3 is TGTGCCACCGCCAGCCGACGGGAACCCTACGAGCAGTACTTC. Amino acids: CATASRREPYEQYF.

CDR3 sequence reads: CATGQGLGNEQFF. In DNA form, the CDR3 reads TGCGCCACCGGACAGGGGTTGGGCAATGAGCAGTTCTTC. V gene TRBV10-1 combines with J gene TRBJ2-1; 9 positions match TRBD1. V lost 10 bases and J lost 6; bases outside the gene matches: 7. The germline gives CDR1 WNHNN, CDR2 SYGVQD (reference sequence). The CDR3 consists of 13 residues.

The J gene is TRBJ1-3, the V gene TRBV6-6; D gene ambiguous. V shed 0 bases and J shed 7 bases, with 13 bases lying between them. The germline V gene encodes CDR1 MNHNY and CDR2 SVGAGI (reference sequence). This CDR3 spans 15 amino acids. In DNA, the CDR3 is TGTGCCAGCAGTTACTCGGTCACATCCGGGAACACCATATATTTT. Its protein product is CASSYSVTSGNTIYF.

This clone was seen just once. This chain links TRBV19 with TRBJ2-6; D unclear. The V end lost 6 bases, the J end lost 0 bases, and 3 bases lay between the germline ends. CDR3 length: 13 amino acids. CDR1 and CDR2 (germline): LNHDA, SQIVND (reference sequence). CDR3 in amino acids: CASSDSGANVLTF. CDR3 in DNA: TGTGCCAGTAGCGACTCTGGGGCCAACGTCCTGACTTTC.

This clone was counted between two and nine times. Written as DNA, the CDR3 is TGTGCCAGTACCGCGAGGCGGGGCCGCACTGAAGCTTTCTTT. This translates into CASTARRGRTEAFF. This rearrangement joins TRBV19 to TRBJ1-1, with D tentatively TRBD1 (5 bases). The V end lost 7 bases, the J end lost 4 bases, and 16 bases lay between the germline ends. Germline V gene lookup returns CDR1 LNHDA and CDR2 SQIVND (reference sequence). The CDR3 runs to 14 residues. Full variable domain (missing parts from reference TRBV19 and TRBJ1-1): DGGITQSPKYLFRKEGQNVTLSCEQNLNHDAMYWYRQDPGQGLRLIYYSQIVNDFQKGDIAEGYSVSREKKESFPLTVTSAQKNPTAFYLCASTARRGRTEAFFGQGTRLTVV.

This clone has a handful of counts. This rearrangement joins TRBV23-1 to TRBJ1-6, with D possibly TRBD1 on 5 matching bases. TRBV23-1 is assigned to the ORF class and has an uncertain function. The CDR3 runs to 14 residues. V was trimmed by 10 bases and J by 7 bases, leaving 17 bases between them. The CDR3 nucleotides read TGCGCCAACCTCGGGGCGGCTCGGAATTCACCCCTCCACTTT. Translating it yields CANLGAARNSPLHF.

The chain couples TRBV2 to TRBJ1-2; D is uncertain. Trimming took 2 bases from V and 6 from J, leaving 10 bases between them. The CDR3 has 13 residues. Germline V gene sequence: CDR1 SNHLY, CDR2 FYNNEI. Written as DNA, the CDR3 is TGTGCCAGCAGTGAATGGCGTACGGATGGCTACACCTTC. As protein: CASSEWRTDGYTF.

The chain uses TRBV7-8 and TRBJ1-1; no definite D call. V was cut by 0 bases and J by 7 bases, with 9 bases left in between. Per germline, CDR1 SGHVS and CDR2 FQNEAQ. This CDR3 contains 13 residues. The CDR3 here is CASSLAPGREAFF. The DNA for the CDR3 is TGTGCCAGCAGCTTAGCGCCAGGACGTGAAGCTTTCTTT.